The 25 T cell receptor beta chains below come from one sample, sequenced in a study of T cell responses to AZD1222 COVID-19 vaccine (dated by TCRdb to about 2021). The library was obtained by the immunoSEQ multiplex PCR assay. This is the immuneACCESS table as TCRdb keeps it, with only in-frame sequences that have V and J called. A part of the clones is gone; compared with another copy, unresolved V genes explain less than half, and the rest is unexplained. The table for this sample lists about 150,000 clones; over 90% of them were counted only once. Under 6.5% of the sample comes from the top ten. The time point label for this specimen denotes: baseline before first vaccination. This sample comprised peripheral blood, obtained on day 0 of AZD1222 vaccination. These receptors came from an adult in good health.

J is TRBJ1-2 and V is TRBV18; a possible D gene is TRBD1 (5 bases). The germline V gene has CDR1 KGHSH and CDR2 LQKENI. V lost 4 bases and J 2 bases, leaving 14 bases between the germline ends. This CDR3 comprises 15 residues. The CDR3 reads CASSLASGRNYGYTF. CDR3 nucleotides: TGTGCCAGCTCACTAGCTTCGGGACGGAACTATGGCTACACCTTC.

The chain uses TRBV30 and TRBJ1-1; D is perhaps TRBD1 (5 bases). The germline V and J ends were trimmed by 0 bases and 5 bases, with 13 bases remaining between them. Germline values: CDR1 GTSNPN, CDR2 SVGIG (reference sequence). The CDR3 contains 14 residues. This chain's CDR3 is CAWSVPGFGTEAFF. The CDR3 coding sequence is TGTGCCTGGAGTGTACCAGGGTTTGGAACTGAAGCTTTCTTT.

CDR3 residues: CASSLLWEINGYTF. In DNA form, the CDR3 reads TGTGCCAGCAGCTTATTGTGGGAGATCAATGGCTACACCTTC. V and J are TRBV7-2 and TRBJ1-2; the D is unclear. The CDR3 runs 14 residues. CDR1 and CDR2 from the germline V gene are SGHTA and FQGNSA. Trimming cost V 2 bases and J 6 bases, with 13 bases left between them.

This clone was picked up one time. The chain is built from TRBV7-2 and TRBJ2-3; D gene uncertain. The CDR3 extends over 14 amino acids. Per germline, CDR1 SGHTA and CDR2 FQGNSA. The V gene lost 1 base and the J gene lost 6 bases, with 11 bases spanning the gap. CDR3 loop: CASSLGDRPDTQYF. The CDR3 DNA follows: TGTGCCAGCAGCTTAGGTGATCGGCCGGATACGCAGTATTTT.

CDR3 residues: CASSLYRRGGNQPQHF. The CDR3 DNA reads as TGTGCCAGCAGTTTATACAGGAGGGGAGGCAATCAGCCCCAGCATTTT. This chain connects TRBV28 to TRBJ1-5, with D possibly being TRBD1 (5 bases). V dropped 1 base and J dropped 2 bases, with 12 bases sitting between them. The CDR3 has 16 residues. CDR1 is MDHEN, CDR2 SYDVKM, per germline.

J is TRBJ1-5 and V is TRBV9, with TRBD1 matching over 12 bases. From germline, CDR1 is SGDLS and CDR2 YYNGEE. Unmatched junction bases numbered 5, after V lost 4 bases and J lost 6 bases. This CDR3 region has 15 residues. The CDR3 region has the DNA TGTGCCAGCAGCACCGGGACAGGGGGCGGTCAGCCCCAGCATTTT. Residues: CASSTGTGGGQPQHF.

The chain uses TRBV2 and TRBJ1-1; a weak D match, TRBD1 (6 bases). CDR1 is SNHLY, CDR2 FYNNEI, per germline. The CDR3 consists of 13 residues. Trimming left V 5 bases short and J 3 bases short, with 10 bases between. The DNA for the CDR3 is TGTGCCAGCAGTAACGGACAGTACACTGAAGCTTTCTTT. This encodes CASSNGQYTEAFF.

This clone was seen more than once but under ten times. The CDR3 sequence: CASSPRVVSGELFF. The CDR3 coding sequence is TGTGCCAGCAGTCCCAGGGTCGTCTCGGGGGAGCTGTTTTTT. The rearrangement joins TRBV27 to TRBJ2-2; TRBD1 is a possible D gene (5 bases). Germline V gene lookup returns CDR1 MNHEY and CDR2 SMNVEV (reference sequence). The CDR3 consists of 14 residues. V was trimmed by 5 bases and J by 8 bases, leaving 15 bases between them.

J is TRBJ1-6 and V is TRBV11-2; D might be TRBD1 (6 bases). The V gene's germline CDR1 is SGHAT and CDR2 FQNNGV. The CDR3 is 14 residues long. Trimming took off 1 base at V and 6 bases at J, with 7 bases between the two ends. CDR3 in DNA: TGTGCCAGCAGCTTAGGGGGGCTTAATTCACCCCTCCACTTT. Its protein is CASSLGGLNSPLHF.

The genes are TRBV28 and TRBJ1-1; 9 bases agree with TRBD1. With 7 bases clipped from V and 6 bases from J, the junction kept 9 bases outside the gene matches. CDR3 length: 14 amino acids. Germline V CDR1 and CDR2: MDHEN, SYDVKM. The CDR3 sequence: CASIRTGGDPEAFF. Written as DNA, the CDR3 is TGTGCCAGCATCCGCACAGGGGGCGACCCTGAAGCTTTCTTT. Full variable domain (missing parts from reference TRBV28 and TRBJ1-1): DVKVTQSSRYLVKRTGEKVFLECVQDMDHENMFWYRQDPGLGLRLIYFSYDVKMKEKGDIPEGYSVSREKKERFSLILESASTNQTSMYLCASIRTGGDPEAFFGQGTRLTVV.

The chain joins TRBV5-1 to TRBJ1-4; D unresolved. Looked up from germline, CDR1 is SGHRS and CDR2 is YFSETQ. V gave up 4 bases and J gave up 8 bases, with 12 bases separating them. CDR3 size: 13 residues. CDR3 coding DNA: TGCGCCAGCAGCCTAGAGGACGACGAAAAACTGTTTTTT. It yields the protein CASSLEDDEKLFF.

The chain carries TRBV30 and TRBJ1-2; no clear D. This CDR3 spans 11 amino acids. V was pared by 3 bases and J by 3 bases, with 5 bases between. Germline loops: CDR1 GTSNPN, CDR2 SVGIG (reference sequence). CDR3 sequence reads: CAWRLDYGYTF. The DNA for the CDR3 is TGTGCCTGGAGACTGGACTATGGCTACACCTTC.

In its sample, this clone was seen a few times. The chain joins TRBV5-1 to TRBJ1-2; maybe TRBD1 (6 bases). The CDR3 covers 14 residues. V was trimmed by 3 bases and J by 4 bases, leaving 13 bases between them. Germline lookup yields CDR1 SGHRS and CDR2 YFSETQ. The CDR3 reads CASSSGQQLYGYTF. The CDR3 nucleotides are TGCGCCAGCAGCTCCGGACAGCAGCTCTATGGCTACACCTTC.

The chain has TRBV5-1 and TRBJ2-3; 10 nucleotides agree with TRBD2. J lost 0 bases, V lost 0 bases, and 7 bases had no gene match. Germline V gene lookup returns CDR1 SGHRS and CDR2 YFSETQ. CDR3 length: 18 residues. CDR3 DNA: TGCGCCAGCAGCTTGGGGACTAGCGGAGCCCTAAGCACAGATACGCAGTATTTT. This sequence encodes CASSLGTSGALSTDTQYF.

The chain employs TRBV5-4 and TRBJ1-4; D gene unclear. The CDR3 runs 15 residues. The germline gives CDR1 SGHNT, CDR2 YYREEE (reference sequence). V lost 2 bases to trimming and J lost 0 bases, with 8 bases between them. Written as DNA, the CDR3 is TGTGCCAGCAGCTTAGGAGCGGCAACTAATGAAAAACTGTTTTTT. Encoded protein: CASSLGAATNEKLFF. The full variable domain, completed using reference TRBV5-4 and TRBJ1-4, is ETGVTQSPTHLIKTRGQQVTLRCSSQSGHNTVSWYQQALGQGPQFIFQYYREEENGRGNFPPRFSGLQFPNYSSELNVNALELDDSALYLCASSLGAATNEKLFFGSGTQLSVL.

The rearrangement uses TRBV11-2 and TRBJ2-5, with D unresolved. This CDR3 spans 13 amino acids. Germline values: CDR1 SGHAT, CDR2 FQNNGV. With 1 base removed from V and 2 bases from J, the gap between germline ends came to 5 bases. DNA of the CDR3: TGTGCCAGCAGCTTAGTTAGGCAAGAGACCCAGTACTTC. It is translated as CASSLVRQETQYF.

The rearrangement links TRBV2 to TRBJ1-5; D not certain. This CDR3 contains 13 residues. The germline V gene has CDR1 SNHLY and CDR2 FYNNEI. Trimming removed 0 bases at V and 9 bases at J, with 9 bases between. The CDR3 DNA follows: TGTGCCAGCAGTGAAGCCGGTACCGGGCCCCAGCATTTT. It specifies CASSEAGTGPQHF.

As for this clone: Other DNA sequences in the sample encode the same CDR3. This chain joins TRBV5-4 and TRBJ1-3; perhaps TRBD1 as D (6 bases). The CDR3 is 14 amino acids. Trimming removed 2 bases from V and 1 base from J, with 7 bases in between. Germline V gives CDR1 SGHNT, CDR2 YYREEE (reference sequence). CDR3 residues: CASSLQGSGNTIYF. In DNA form, the CDR3 reads TGTGCCAGCAGCTTACAGGGATCTGGAAACACCATATATTTT.

This chain links TRBV25-1 with TRBJ2-5; maybe TRBD1 (6 bases). The V end was cut by 1 base, the J end by 0 bases, with 12 bases between. The length of the CDR3 is 16 residues. From germline, CDR1 is MGHDK and CDR2 SYGVNS. The CDR3 here is CASSEFGTKYQETQYF. The CDR3 DNA is TGTGCCAGCAGTGAATTCGGGACAAAGTACCAAGAGACCCAGTACTTC. The variable domain in full, with the rest retrieved from reference TRBV25-1 and TRBJ2-5, is EADIYQTPRYLVIGTGKKITLECSQTMGHDKMYWYQQDPGMELHLIHYSYGVNSTEKGDLSSESTVSRIRTEHFPLTLESARPSHTSQYLCASSEFGTKYQETQYFGPGTRLLVL.

The J gene is TRBJ2-5, the V gene TRBV25-1; unclear D gene. Germline-derived CDR1 and CDR2 are MGHDK and SYGVNS. The CDR3 contains 13 residues. Trimming pared 4 bases from V and 2 bases from J, leaving 8 bases between. The CDR3 DNA follows: TGTGCCAGCAGTGTAGGGTCGCAAGAGACCCAGTACTTC. Translated: CASSVGSQETQYF.

The chain carries TRBV12-3 or TRBV12-4 and TRBJ2-3; D gene ambiguous. Trimming removed 1 base from V and 7 bases from J, with 3 bases in between. CDR3 length equals 11 residues. DNA of the CDR3: TGTGCCAGCAGTTTAGAGTATACGCAGTATTTT. Protein sequence: CASSLEYTQYF.

The CDR3 coding sequence is TGTGCCAGCAGCAAAGATGGAGCGGGAGGCCGAGGAGAGACCCAGTACTTC. Its protein is CASSKDGAGGRGETQYF. This chain connects TRBV21-1 to TRBJ2-5; the D call TRBD2 from the table was never checked on the DNA. TRBV21-1 is tagged as a pseudogene. The CDR3 is 17 amino acids.

The chain couples TRBV19 to TRBJ2-3, with a possible D match to TRBD2 (6 bases). Trimming cost V 6 bases and J 1 base, with 11 bases left between them. In germline, CDR1 is LNHDA, CDR2 SQIVND (reference sequence). The CDR3 is 14 amino acids. The CDR3 spells CASRRERGTDTQYF. For the CDR3, the DNA is TGTGCCAGTAGGAGGGAGCGGGGCACAGATACGCAGTATTTT.

The J gene is TRBJ1-5, the V gene TRBV6-2 or TRBV6-3; perhaps TRBD1 as D (5 bases). CDR3 length: 17 residues. Trimming pared 3 bases from V and 6 bases from J, leaving 21 bases between. CDR1 and CDR2 from the germline V gene are MNHEY and SVGEGT. The CDR3 reads CASSYWGRRGKGQPQHF. CDR3 DNA sequence: TGTGCCAGCAGTTATTGGGGCCGGCGGGGTAAGGGTCAGCCCCAGCATTTT.

This chain joins TRBV7-8 and TRBJ2-7; D unresolved. V was shortened by 5 bases and J by 2 bases, with 16 bases between the two germline ends. CDR3 length: 15 amino acids. Germline CDR1 SGHVS, CDR2 FQNEAQ. CDR3: CASSRDSSSPYEQYF. CDR3 coding DNA: TGTGCCAGCAGCAGAGACTCTTCAAGTCCCTACGAGCAGTACTTC.